The 5 T cell receptor beta chains reported below all come from one sample, sequenced in a study of T cells in Graves' hyperthyroidism and ophthalmopathy. RNA transcripts yielded amplified TCR beta CDR3 regions. An initial round of RT-PCR targeting the TCR CDR3 relied on the HTBI primer set. TCRdb itself ran the multiplex PCR reads through MiXCR, one entry per CDR3 protein. The sample yields about 640,000 distinct CDR3 sequences, less than 25% seen once. The sequenced sample was blood. All receptors come from a man aged 25-45 years with Graves' ophthalmopathy.

This clonotype has a handful of counts. This rearrangement joins TRBV27 to TRBJ2-7; 10 bases are a match to TRBD2. This CDR3 is 16 amino acids long. Losses at the gene ends were 6 bases for V and 4 bases for J; bases not matched to a gene: 12. Per germline, CDR1 MNHEY and CDR2 SMNVEV (reference sequence). CDR3 amino acids: CASSHLSGRVHYEQYF. CDR3 coding DNA: TGTGCCAGCAGCCACCTCAGCGGGAGGGTTCATTACGAGCAGTACTTC.

This clonotype was seen more than once but under ten times. The V and J genes are TRBV12-3 or TRBV12-4 and TRBJ2-1; D gene uncertain. The V end lost 6 bases, the J end lost 11 bases, and 17 bases lay between the germline ends. The CDR3 consists of 13 residues. Written as DNA, the CDR3 is TGTGCCAGCAGCTTCCTTGAGACTCCTCAGCAGTTCTTC. It yields the protein CASSFLETPQQFF.

The chain links TRBV30 to TRBJ2-5; D possibly corresponds to TRBD2 (5 bases). V was cut by 3 bases and J by 7 bases, with 15 bases left in between. The CDR3 has 13 amino acids. Germline assignment: CDR1 GTSNPN and CDR2 SVGIG (reference sequence). CDR3 sequence (DNA): TGTGCCTGGAGCCCCACTAGTTTTGGGACCCAGTACTTC. Translation gives CAWSPTSFGTQYF.

This clonotype was picked up a small number of times. In DNA form, the CDR3 reads TGCAGTGCTAGAGATGGGAGGAAACGGACAGAATATGGCTACACCTTC. Its translation: CSARDGRKRTEYGYTF. The genes are TRBV20-1 and TRBJ1-2; D possibly corresponds to TRBD1 (6 bases). This CDR3 is built from 16 residues. Germline lookup yields CDR1 DFQATT and CDR2 SNEGSKA (reference sequence). V lost 0 bases, J lost 5 bases, and 19 bases lay in between.

The chain combines TRBV11-3 with TRBJ2-2; a possible D gene is TRBD1 (5 bases). Looked up from germline, CDR1 is SGHNT and CDR2 is YENEEA. Trimming shortened V by 3 bases and J by 6 bases, and 8 bases separated the two germline ends. CDR3 length: 13 amino acids. CDR3 DNA sequence: TGTGCCAGCAGCTTCAGGGAATCCGGGGAGCTGTTTTTT. Encoded protein: CASSFRESGELFF.